Listed below are T cell receptor beta chains from one sample, sequenced in a study of cytomegalovirus exposure and HLA in healthy donors. Sequencing was performed with immunoSEQ multiplex PCR; in TCRdb, only in-frame clones are kept and a portion is missing. The sample has around 150,000 clones, about 89% seen once. The sequencing input was PBMCs. These receptors were collected from a man aged 18-30 years in good health and CMV-seronegative. The CDR3 runs from the conserved cysteine through the conserved F or W.

CDR3 length	V gene	J gene	CDR3 protein
15	TRBV5-1	TRBJ2-5	CASSLDRTRGETQYF
14	TRBV6-1	TRBJ2-7	CATQTGSPPYEQYF
14	TRBV29-1	TRBJ2-5	CSVGGLAEQETQYF
16	TRBV4-1	TRBJ1-3	CASSQAGVVRGNTIYF
11	TRBV20-1	TRBJ1-6	CSARGDSPLHF
14	TRBV27	TRBJ1-4	CASRPDRESEKLFF
15	TRBV29-1	TRBJ2-1	CSVEKGRGSYNEQFF
16	TRBV7-2	TRBJ2-1	CASSLTGTGRNNEQFF
13	TRBV6-5	TRBJ2-5	CASRTTGEETQYF
14	TRBV7-9	TRBJ1-4	CASRPTGGREKLFF
13	TRBV5-6	TRBJ1-2	CASSLLATLGYTF
14	TRBV5-6	TRBJ1-2	CASSLSATEYGYTF
15	TRBV7-3	TRBJ2-5	CASSLFSGLQETQYF
14	TRBV7-2	TRBJ2-5	CASSLGAVQETQYF
16	TRBV7-9	TRBJ2-3	CASSLSSGGYTDTQYF
17	TRBV18	TRBJ1-4	CASSPTSGQGFNEKLFF
16	TRBV18	TRBJ2-2	CASSPQQGANTGELFF
15	TRBV19	TRBJ1-1	CASSMYRGVNTEAFF
13	TRBV7-9	TRBJ2-5	CASSWTGQETQYF
15	TRBV4-3	TRBJ2-1	CASSQELAPYNEQFF
15	TRBV6-5	TRBJ2-6	CASSSTGSGANVLTF
15	TRBV7-2	TRBJ2-1	CASSSNGGSYNEQFF
15	TRBV27	TRBJ2-7	CASRPTLGLTYEQYF
16	TRBV11-2	TRBJ1-5	CASSLGGQGKFQPQHF
19	TRBV5-1	TRBJ2-1	CASSLAWGGRATDENEQFF
14	TRBV6-4	TRBJ1-4	CASSPDRQNEKLFF
14	TRBV7-2	TRBJ1-4	CASSLAGGPEKLFF
15	TRBV30	TRBJ1-2	CACHLIGGAGYGYTF
13	TRBV7-2	TRBJ2-5	CASSLNRQETQYF
17	TRBV7-8	TRBJ1-5	CASSSGQRTGSRQPQHF
15	TRBV6-6	TRBJ1-5	CASSYGGARNQPQHF